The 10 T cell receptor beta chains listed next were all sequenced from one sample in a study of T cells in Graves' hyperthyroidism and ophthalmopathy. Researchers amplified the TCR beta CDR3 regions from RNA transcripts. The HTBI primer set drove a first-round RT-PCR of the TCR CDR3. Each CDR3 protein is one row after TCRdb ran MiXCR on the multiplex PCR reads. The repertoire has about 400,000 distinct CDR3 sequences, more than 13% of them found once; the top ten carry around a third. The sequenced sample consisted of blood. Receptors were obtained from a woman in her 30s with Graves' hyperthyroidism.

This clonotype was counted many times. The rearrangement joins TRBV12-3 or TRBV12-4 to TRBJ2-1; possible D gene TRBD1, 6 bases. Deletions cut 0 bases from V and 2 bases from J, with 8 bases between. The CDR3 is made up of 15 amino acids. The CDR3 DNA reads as TGTGCCAGCAGTTTAGCCACAGGGCCCTACAATGAGCAGTTCTTC. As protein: CASSLATGPYNEQFF.

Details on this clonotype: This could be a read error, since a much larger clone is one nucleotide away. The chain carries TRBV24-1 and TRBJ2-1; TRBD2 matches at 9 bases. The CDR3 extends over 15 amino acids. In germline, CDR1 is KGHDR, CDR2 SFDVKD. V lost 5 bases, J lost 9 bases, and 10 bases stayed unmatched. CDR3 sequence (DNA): TGTGCCACCAGTGTAGCTAGCGGGGCCAACAGTGAGCAGTTCTTC. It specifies CATSVASGANSEQFF.

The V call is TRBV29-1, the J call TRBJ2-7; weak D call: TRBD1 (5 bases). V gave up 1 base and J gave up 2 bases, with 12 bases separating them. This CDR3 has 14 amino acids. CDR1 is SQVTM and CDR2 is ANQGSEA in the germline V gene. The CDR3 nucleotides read TGCAGCGTTGAAGGGTGGGGCCCTACCTACGAGCAGTACTTC. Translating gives CSVEGWGPTYEQYF.

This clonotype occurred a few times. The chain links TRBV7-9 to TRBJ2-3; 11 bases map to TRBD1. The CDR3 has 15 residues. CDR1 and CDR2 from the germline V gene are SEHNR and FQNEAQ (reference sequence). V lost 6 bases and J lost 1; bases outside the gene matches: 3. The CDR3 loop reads CASSRTGGGTDTQYF. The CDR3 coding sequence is TGTGCCAGCAGTCGGACAGGGGGCGGCACAGATACGCAGTATTTT.

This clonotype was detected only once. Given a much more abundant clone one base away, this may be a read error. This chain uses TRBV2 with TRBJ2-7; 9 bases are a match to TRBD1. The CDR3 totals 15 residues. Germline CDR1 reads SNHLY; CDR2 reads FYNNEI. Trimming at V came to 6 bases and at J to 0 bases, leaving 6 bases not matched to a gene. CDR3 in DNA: TGTGCCAGCAGGGGGGACAGGGATCCCTCCTACGAGCAGTACTTC. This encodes CASRGDRDPSYEQYF.

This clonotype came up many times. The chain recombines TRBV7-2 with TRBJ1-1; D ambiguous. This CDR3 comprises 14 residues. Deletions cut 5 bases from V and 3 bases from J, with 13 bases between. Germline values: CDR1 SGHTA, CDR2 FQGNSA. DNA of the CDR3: TGTGCCAGCAGCCCCCCGTTCCAGGACACTGAAGCTTTCTTT. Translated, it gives CASSPPFQDTEAFF.

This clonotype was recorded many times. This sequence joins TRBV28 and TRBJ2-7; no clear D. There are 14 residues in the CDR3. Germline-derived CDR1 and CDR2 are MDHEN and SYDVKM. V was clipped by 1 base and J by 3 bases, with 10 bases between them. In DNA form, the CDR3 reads TGTGCCAGCAGTTTATCTCACAGCTTCTACGAGCAGTACTTC. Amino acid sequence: CASSLSHSFYEQYF. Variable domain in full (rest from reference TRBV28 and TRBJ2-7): DVKVTQSSRYLVKRTGEKVFLECVQDMDHENMFWYRQDPGLGLRLIYFSYDVKMKEKGDIPEGYSVSREKKERFSLILESASTNQTSMYLCASSLSHSFYEQYFGPGTRLTVT.

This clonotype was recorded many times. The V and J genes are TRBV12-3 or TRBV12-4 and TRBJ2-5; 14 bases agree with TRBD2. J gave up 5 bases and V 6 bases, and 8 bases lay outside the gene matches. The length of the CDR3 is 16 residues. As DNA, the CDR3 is TGTGCCAGCAGACCCGGACTAGCGGGAGGCTGGGAGACCCAGTACTTC. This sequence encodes CASRPGLAGGWETQYF.

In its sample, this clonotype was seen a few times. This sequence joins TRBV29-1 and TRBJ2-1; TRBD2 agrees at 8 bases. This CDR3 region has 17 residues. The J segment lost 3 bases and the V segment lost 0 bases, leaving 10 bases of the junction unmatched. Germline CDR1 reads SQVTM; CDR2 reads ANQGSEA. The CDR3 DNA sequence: TGCAGCGTTGAAGACGGATCGCATAGCGGGAACTACAATGAGCAGTTCTTC. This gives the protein CSVEDGSHSGNYNEQFF.

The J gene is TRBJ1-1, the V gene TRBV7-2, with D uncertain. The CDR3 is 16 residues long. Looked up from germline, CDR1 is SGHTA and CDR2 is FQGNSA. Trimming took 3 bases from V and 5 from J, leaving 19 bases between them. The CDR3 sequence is CASSLSHGSYMTEAFF. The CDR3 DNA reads TGTGCCAGCAGCTTGTCACATGGGAGTTATATGACTGAAGCTTTCTTT.